This T cell receptor beta chain emerged from a study of beta chain features in type 1 diabetes. Study observations and caveats: When Type 1 diabetes patients were examined, their TCRB CDR3s proved moderately but significantly shorter in all four CD4+ subsets. Because the template was cDNA, high-expressing cells might be over-represented.

Only one heparinised blood draw was taken per donor, and its volume averaged around 100 mL. Once sorted, every population was more than 95% pure. Germline CDR1 reads MDHEN; CDR2 reads SYDVKM. Trimming left V 4 bases short and J 0 bases short, with 17 bases between. The CDR3 is 17 amino acids. The study reverse transcribed the entire isolated RNA, so it sequenced expressed TCRB transcripts. Measured with immunoSEQ multiplex PCR; TCRdb has only the in-frame clones, and not every one. The sample carries 100,000 to 150,000 clones, approximately 10% recorded once. As to this clone: What it binds is not known.

Source material: central memory CD4+ T cells from blood. This chain connects TRBV28 to TRBJ2-3; the D gene is possibly TRBD2 (8 bases). The sequence was obtained from a man aged 25-45 years with type 1 diabetes. The CDR3 coding sequence is TGTGCCAGCAGTTCACTAGGGGGCGGGGGGAGCACAGATACGCAGTATTTT. Amino acids: CASSSLGGGGSTDTQYF.